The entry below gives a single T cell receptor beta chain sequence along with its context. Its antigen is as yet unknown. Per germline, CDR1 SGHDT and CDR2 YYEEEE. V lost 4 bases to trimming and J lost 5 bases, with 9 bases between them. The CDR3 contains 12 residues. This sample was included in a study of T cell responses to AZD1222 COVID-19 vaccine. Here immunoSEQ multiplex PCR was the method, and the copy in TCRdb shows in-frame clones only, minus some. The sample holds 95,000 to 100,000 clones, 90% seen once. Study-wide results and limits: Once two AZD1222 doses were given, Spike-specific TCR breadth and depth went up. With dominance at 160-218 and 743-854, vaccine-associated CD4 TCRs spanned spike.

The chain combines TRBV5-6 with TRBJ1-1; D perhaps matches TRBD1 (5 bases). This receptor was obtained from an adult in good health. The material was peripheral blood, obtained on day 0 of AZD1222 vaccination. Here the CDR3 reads CASSPQGTEAFF. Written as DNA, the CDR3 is TGTGCCAGCAGCCCGCAGGGAACTGAAGCTTTCTTT. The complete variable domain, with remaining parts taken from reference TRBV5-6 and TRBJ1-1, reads DAGVTQSPTHLIKTRGQQVTLRCSPKSGHDTVSWYQQALGQGPQFIFQYYEEEERQRGNFPDRFSGHQFPNYSSELNVNALLLGDSALYLCASSPQGTEAFFGQGTRLTVV.